The clone carrying this T cell receptor (beta chain) was seen only once. Its target is not known. Using immunoSEQ multiplex PCR, the repertoire was profiled, and TCRdb retains in-frame clones only, with some absent. This sample has roughly 30,000 clones, with around nine tenths found just once. The record originates from a study of T cells in localized non-small cell lung cancer. The study, taken as a whole, reports: The study detected a median roughly 57 of the top 100 tumor clones in adjacent lung.

This clonotype was obtained from a female donor at least 60 years old with stage I lung adenocarcinoma. The sequencing used peripheral blood, collected before any cancer treatment.

This CDR3 is CSVQALRREPRNEQFF. The CDR3 nucleotides read TGCAGCGTTCAGGCTCTTCGGCGGGAGCCACGGAATGAGCAGTTCTTC. The chain carries TRBV29-1 and TRBJ2-1; 7 bases align to TRBD2. V shed 5 bases and J 7 bases; nucleotides not matched to a gene: 17. The CDR3 runs 16 residues. The V gene's germline CDR1 is SQVTM and CDR2 ANQGSEA.